What follows describes a single T cell receptor beta chain. Only a few counts were recorded for this clonotype. Which antigen it targets is not known. Base quality data are lacking; no much larger clone is found one base away. The germline V gene encodes CDR1 KGHSH and CDR2 LQKENI. Counted from cysteine to phenylalanine, this CDR3 has 13 amino acids. The retained sequence is limited to the CDR3, 39 bases, with the frame set at the first base. V loses 6 bases of germline sequence and J loses 2 bases, and the interval between the two ends is 10 bases. Library creation used 5' RACE. Sequenced on an Illumina HiSeq 2000. Template switching introduced a universal primer binding site; the final cDNA contained a unique molecular identifier, enabling accurate counting of TCR cDNA molecules. Specific primers in the conserved constant-segment region were used to synthesize first-strand cDNA for the TCR alpha and beta chains. To control for contamination, every cDNA library was double barcoded, receiving both a SMART-Mk sample barcode and Illumina barcodes. Two successive PCR steps introduced TruSeq adapter sequences along with Illumina sample barcodes. TCR alpha and beta cDNA libraries were sequenced on the Illumina HiSeq platform with custom primers. In the authors' own workflow: MiGEC was used to process raw reads and extract unique molecular identifiers, and MiXCR was used to find CDR3 positions. Recombination models were inferred per individual with the repgenHMM and IGoR tools using an EM algorithm. Shared clonotypes were analyzed with the tcR package in R, and sharing was normalized by the product of cloneset sizes. Out-of-frame nonproductive sequences were analyzed to study raw recombination free of thymic and clonal selection effects. TCRdb reprocessed the public reads (quality trimming at Q25 with fastp, clone calling with MiXCR) and kept in-frame beta chains. For every CDR3 protein sequence, its rows merge into one entry that carries the most common genes and DNA. TCRdb's processing, not the study's, gives the V and J calls here. The sample table lists 150,000 or so distinct CDR3 sequences, roughly 3.2% of them with a count of one. The leading ten clones occupy approximately 7.7% of the sample.

The data were obtained in a study of identical twins (TCRdb year 2016). Context from the whole study: To test whether fetal clonotypes persist, the study used deep sequencing on TCR alpha and beta repertoires from monozygotic twins, unrelated adults of various ages, and cord blood. To rule out contamination, replicate twin experiments were performed at different times with different library preparation protocols.

Summary of the overall study and its limitations: Compared with coincidental sharing between unrelated individuals, out-of-frame TCR alpha sequences shared between twins had an excess of sequences with low generation probability. In monozygotic twins, recombination models systematically underestimated out-of-frame TCR alpha sharing, but the models matched the sharing seen between unrelated individuals. Invariant T cells such as MAIT and iNKT could partly confound zero-insertion analyses, although diverse VJ usage argued against such confounding for most clonotypes. Conclusions relied on cross-sectional statistical analysis, since the same donors could not be followed over many years. Fewer insertions were carried by abundant cord blood beta clonotypes, a similar but weaker trend appeared in young adult naive repertoires, and no such trend appeared in memory repertoires. In beta out-of-frame sequences, excess twin sharing was weaker, because having fewer shared sequences lowered the signal-to-noise ratio.

Only healthy Caucasian donors were included. Miltenyi CD45RO+ enrichment and human naive T-cell isolation kits were used to isolate memory (CD45RO+) and naive T cells from PBMC. The sequence is built from TRBV18 and TRBJ1-1; the D gene cannot be resolved reliably. The sequence was obtained from a man aged 18-30 years in good health. The sequencing sample was made of memory T cells sorted from blood. The sample's cell subset or site label, in plain terms: CD45RO+ enriched T cells. The CDR3 protein: CASSPGFNTEAFF. DNA sequence: TGTGCCAGCTCTCCCGGGTTTAACACTGAAGCTTTCTTT.